Following are 8 T cell receptor beta chains from one sample sequenced in a study of OX40 agonist ivuxolimab in advanced cancers. This table comes from immunoSEQ multiplex PCR, and its TCRdb copy is limited to in-frame clones, with some not included. The data show tens of thousands of clones, roughly nine tenths seen once. The sample here was CD4+ or CD8+ T cells sorted from blood, taken in a trial of the OX40 agonist ivuxolimab. All receptors come from an adult with an advanced solid tumor such as melanoma, head and neck, liver or kidney cancer.

The chain carries TRBV10-1 and TRBJ1-5, with a weak D call TRBD1 (5 bases). V was clipped by 2 bases and J by 3 bases, with 11 bases between them. The CDR3 has 15 residues. Germline V lookup: CDR1 WNHNN, CDR2 SYGVQD (reference sequence). The CDR3 here is CASSEETDYNQPQHF. The CDR3 DNA reads as TGCGCCAGCAGTGAGGAGACAGACTACAATCAGCCCCAGCATTTT.

In DNA form, the CDR3 reads TGTGCCAGCAGTGAAATAGGGAGCGGATACGAGCAGTACGTC. This translates into CASSEIGSGYEQYV. The chain joins TRBV6-1 to TRBJ2-7, with D tentatively TRBD2 (5 bases). The CDR3 consists of 14 residues. V lost 2 bases, J lost 4 bases, and 12 bases lay in between. CDR1 and CDR2 (germline): MNHNS, SASEGT.

The V call is TRBV12-5, the J call TRBJ2-7, with D maybe TRBD1 (6 bases). V dropped 3 bases and J dropped 1 base, with 31 bases sitting between them. Germline V gene lookup returns CDR1 LGHNT and CDR2 FRNRAP. This CDR3 spans 21 amino acids. CDR3 residues: CASGFTFGLGLMEDRSYEQYV. The CDR3 DNA reads TGTGCTAGTGGTTTCACCTTTGGCTTGGGGCTAATGGAGGACAGATCCTACGAGCAGTACGTC.

The V and J genes are TRBV30 and TRBJ1-2; D is perhaps TRBD1 (5 bases). The CDR3 runs to 14 residues. Trimming removed 3 bases from V and 1 base from J, with 12 bases in between. Germline V gives CDR1 GTSNPN, CDR2 SVGIG (reference sequence). The CDR3 loop reads CAWSASTDNYGYTF. The CDR3 DNA is TGTGCCTGGAGCGCCTCGACAGATAACTATGGCTACACCTTC.

The genes are TRBV4-1 and TRBJ2-5, with D hard to call. The CDR3 runs 13 residues. CDR1 and CDR2 from the germline V gene are MGHRA and YSYEKL. V shed 4 bases and J shed 1 base, with 7 bases lying between them. The CDR3 DNA is TGCGCCAGCAGCCGGCGGATCCAAGAGACCCAGTACTTC. The encoded protein is CASSRRIQETQYF.

The chain has TRBV28 and TRBJ1-1; 10 bases line up with TRBD1. The V segment lost 6 bases and the J segment 7 bases; nucleotides outside the gene matches: 11. Germline values: CDR1 MDHEN, CDR2 SYDVKM. The CDR3 runs 15 residues. CDR3 amino acids: CASRELRGQGNEAFF. The CDR3 region has the DNA TGTGCCAGCAGGGAACTCCGGGGACAGGGGAATGAAGCTTTCTTT.

The V gene is TRBV7-9, the J gene TRBJ2-3; tentatively, D is TRBD1 (6 bases). CDR3 length: 16 residues. Per the germline V gene, CDR1 is SEHNR and CDR2 is FQNEAQ (reference sequence). V was trimmed by 3 bases and J by 2 bases, leaving 15 bases between them. DNA of the CDR3: TGTGCCAGCAGCTTTGCTCGGGACAAATACACAGATACGCAGTATTTT. Translating it yields CASSFARDKYTDTQYF. Filled out from reference TRBV7-9 and TRBJ2-3, the complete variable domain reads DTGVSQNPRHKITKRGQNVTFRCDPISEHNRLYWYRQTLGQGPEFLTYFQNEAQLEKSRLLSDRFSAERPKGSFSTLEIQRTEQGDSAMYLCASSFARDKYTDTQYFGPGTRLTVL.

This clone was seen more than once but under ten times. CDR3 loop: CASSPELAGENTGELFF. In DNA form, the CDR3 reads TGTGCCAGCAGCCCCGAACTGGCGGGAGAGAACACCGGGGAGCTGTTTTTT. The V gene is TRBV11-1, the J gene TRBJ2-2; 7 bases are shared with TRBD2. Unmatched junction bases numbered 10, after V lost 5 bases and J lost 1 base. The CDR3 length is 17 residues. CDR1 SGHAT and CDR2 FQDESV come from the germline V gene (reference sequence).